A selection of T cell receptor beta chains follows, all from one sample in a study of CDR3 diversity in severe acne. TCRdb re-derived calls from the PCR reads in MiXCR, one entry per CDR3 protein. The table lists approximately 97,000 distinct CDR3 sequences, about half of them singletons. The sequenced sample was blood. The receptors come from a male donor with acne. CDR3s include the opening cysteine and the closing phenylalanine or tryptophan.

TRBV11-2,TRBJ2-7,CASSSQGAARHEQYF
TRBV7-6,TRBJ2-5,CASSYGGLETQYF
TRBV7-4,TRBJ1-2,CASSSPGQAASYGYTF
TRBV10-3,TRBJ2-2,CAISGGGARHRGAAF
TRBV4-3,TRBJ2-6,CASSRGHNNTEAF
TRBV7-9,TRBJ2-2,CASSLKVVATGELFF
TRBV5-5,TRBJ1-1,CASSARTGLNTEAFF
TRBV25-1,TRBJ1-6,CASRGQTYNSPLHF
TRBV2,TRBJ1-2,CASSVGGDYGYTF
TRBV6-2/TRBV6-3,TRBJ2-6,CASTFGVGANVLTF
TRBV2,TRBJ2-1,CAGQREGLRKNEQFF